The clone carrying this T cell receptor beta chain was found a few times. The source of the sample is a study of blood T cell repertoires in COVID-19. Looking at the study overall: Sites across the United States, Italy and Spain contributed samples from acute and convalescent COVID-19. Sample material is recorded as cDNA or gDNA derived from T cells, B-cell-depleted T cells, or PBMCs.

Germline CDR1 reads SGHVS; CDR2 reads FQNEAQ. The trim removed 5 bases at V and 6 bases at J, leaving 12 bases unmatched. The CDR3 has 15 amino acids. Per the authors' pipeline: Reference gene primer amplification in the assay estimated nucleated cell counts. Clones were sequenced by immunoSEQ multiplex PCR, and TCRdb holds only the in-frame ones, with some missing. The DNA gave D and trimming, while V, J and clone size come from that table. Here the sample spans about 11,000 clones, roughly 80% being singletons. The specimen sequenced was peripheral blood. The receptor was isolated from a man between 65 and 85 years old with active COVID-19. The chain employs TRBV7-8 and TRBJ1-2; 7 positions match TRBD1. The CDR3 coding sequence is TGTGCCAGCAGCACCGGGACAGCGTCTTTGGATGGCTACACCTTC. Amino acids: CASSTGTASLDGYTF.